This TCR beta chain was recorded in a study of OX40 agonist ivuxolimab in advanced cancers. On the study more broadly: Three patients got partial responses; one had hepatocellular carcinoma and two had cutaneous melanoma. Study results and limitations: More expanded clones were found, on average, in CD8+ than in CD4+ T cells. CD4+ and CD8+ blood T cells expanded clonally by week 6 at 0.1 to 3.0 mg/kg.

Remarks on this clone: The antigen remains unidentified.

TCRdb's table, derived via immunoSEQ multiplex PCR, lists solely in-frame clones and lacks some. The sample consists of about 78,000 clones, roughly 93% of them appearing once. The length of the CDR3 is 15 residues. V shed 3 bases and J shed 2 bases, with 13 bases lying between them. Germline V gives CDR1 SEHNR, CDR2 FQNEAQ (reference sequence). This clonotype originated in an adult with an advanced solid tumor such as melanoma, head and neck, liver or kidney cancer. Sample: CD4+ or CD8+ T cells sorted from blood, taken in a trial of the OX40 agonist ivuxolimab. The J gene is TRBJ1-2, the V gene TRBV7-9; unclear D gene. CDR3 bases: TGTGCCAGCAGCTTGGACTGGCAAAAAAACTATGGCTACACCTTC. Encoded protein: CASSLDWQKNYGYTF. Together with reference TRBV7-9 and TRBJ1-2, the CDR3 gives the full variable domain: DTGVSQNPRHKITKRGQNVTFRCDPISEHNRLYWYRQTLGQGPEFLTYFQNEAQLEKSRLLSDRFSAERPKGSFSTLEIQRTEQGDSAMYLCASSLDWQKNYGYTFGSGTRLTVV.